This T cell receptor (beta chain) appears in the sequencing data of a study of T cell responses to AZD1222 COVID-19 vaccine. Study-level points and caveats: Regions 160-218 and 743-854 held dominance among vaccine-associated CD4 TCRs, which spanned spike. Clonal diversity was possibly underestimated; the donors were predominantly white British and more often female. Seropositive AZD1222 recipients at baseline numbered only 6 or 7. Targets within unmutated variant regions were reportedly found for nearly half of spike-specific TCRs.

As for this clone: The antigen remains unidentified.

V shed 0 bases and J 5 bases; nucleotides not matched to a gene: 7. The CDR3 runs 16 residues. Germline assignment: CDR1 SQVTM and CDR2 ANQGSEA. The repertoire was sequenced with immunoSEQ multiplex PCR; TCRdb's copy has only in-frame clones and lacks some. The sample contains some 120,000 clones, 80% to 90% of which appear only once. This sequence joins TRBV29-1 and TRBJ2-1; TRBD2 agrees at 10 bases. This receptor was identified in an adult in good health. Sequencing used peripheral blood, obtained on day 0 of MenACWY control vaccination. The CDR3 DNA reads as TGCAGCGTTGAAGACCCCCTAGCGGGGGACAACAATGAGCAGTTCTTC. This sequence encodes CSVEDPLAGDNNEQFF.